These T cell receptor beta chains were read from a single sample in a study of a mutant IDH1 vaccine in newly diagnosed glioma. The repertoire was sequenced with immunoSEQ multiplex PCR; TCRdb's copy has only in-frame clones and lacks some. Of roughly 76,000 clones listed, approximately 85% were seen once; the top ten hold roughly 2%. The antigens these receptors bind are not known. The sample was PBMCs, taken from a glioma patient whose treatment included an IDH1 peptide vaccine. The receptors come from a man aged 25-45 years with glioma. Some clones in this sample may be carry-over from other donors' samples. Both conserved end residues are part of each CDR3. The D gene is left open where the match is weak. Not all rows give a size; the values are once, few, many and, for expanded clones, a class.

D gene,J gene,V gene,clone size,CDR3 DNA,CDR3 protein
TRBD2,TRBJ2-7,TRBV15,NA,TGTGCCACCAGCAGAGGAGCGGGAGGTTACTACGAGCAGTACTTC,CATSRGAGGYYEQYF
NA,TRBJ2-7,TRBV27,NA,TGTGCCAGCAGTTCCATTACCCGACCAGGGAGCGAGCAGTACTTC,CASSSITRPGSEQYF
NA,TRBJ1-2,TRBV7-9,NA,TGTGCCAGCAGCTTAAACAAGGGGGGGATGGATGGCTACACCTTC,CASSLNKGGMDGYTF
NA,TRBJ2-5,TRBV2,NA,TGTGCCAGCAGTGCAAACAGAGGGAAACAAGAGACCCAGTACTTC,CASSANRGKQETQYF
TRBD1,TRBJ1-1,TRBV5-6,once,TGTGCCAGCAGCACTACAGGGGGGAACACTGAAGCTTTCTTT,CASSTTGGNTEAFF
NA,TRBJ1-3,TRBV4-1,few,TGCGCCAGCAGCCCCCACTCTGGAAACACCATATATTTT,CASSPHSGNTIYF
NA,TRBJ2-7,TRBV7-8,NA,TGTGCCAGCAGCTTAGTGCCTGAGGGAGGTAGCGGATACGAGCAGTACTTC,CASSLVPEGGSGYEQYF
TRBD2,TRBJ2-3,TRBV4-3,NA,TGCGCCAGCAGCCAAGAAGAGGGGATTTACGGGGGGTCCACAGATACGCAGTATTTT,CASSQEEGIYGGSTDTQYF
NA,TRBJ2-3,TRBV5-5,NA,TGTGCCAGCAGCTTGCGAGGTGACACAGATACGCAGTATTTT,CASSLRGDTDTQYF
NA,TRBJ2-7,TRBV9,NA,TGTGCCAGCAGCGTAGCCCAAGCCGGCGAGCAGTACTTC,CASSVAQAGEQYF
NA,TRBJ2-5,TRBV7-6,NA,TGTGCCAGCAGCTTACCACAGGGGAGGGGAGAGACCCAGTACTTC,CASSLPQGRGETQYF
TRBD1,TRBJ1-2,TRBV9,NA,TGTGCCAGCAGCGTAGACGACAGGGGAATATTAGGTGGCTACACCTTC,CASSVDDRGILGGYTF
TRBD1,TRBJ1-2,TRBV19,NA,TGTGCCAGTAGTAGAGGGGGACAGACGTTGAACTATGGCTACACCTTC,CASSRGGQTLNYGYTF
NA,TRBJ2-7,TRBV6-5,NA,TGTGCCAGCAGTTGGAGTCCCAACCTAAAAGCCTACGAGCAGTACTTC,CASSWSPNLKAYEQYF
NA,TRBJ1-2,TRBV14,few,TGTGCCAGCAGCTGGACGGTTAACTATGGCTACACCTTC,CASSWTVNYGYTF
TRBD1,TRBJ1-5,TRBV2,NA,TGTGCCAGCAGTGATCGGACAGGGCTTCAGCCCCAGCATTTT,CASSDRTGLQPQHF
TRBD1,TRBJ1-1,TRBV4-3,few,TGCGCCAGCAGCCAGGAGCCCGGGACAGGGTATCGAGCTTTCTTT,CASSQEPGTGYRAFF
TRBD2,TRBJ2-5,TRBV5-4,NA,TGTGCCAGCAGCTTGTCGGCTAGCGGGAGTCAGGAGACCCAGTACTTC,CASSLSASGSQETQYF
TRBD1,TRBJ2-7,TRBV7-9,NA,TGTGCCAGCAGCTCGGACAGGTTGAGCTCCTACGAGCAGTACTTC,CASSSDRLSSYEQYF
NA,TRBJ1-2,TRBV28,NA,TGTGCCAGCAGTTCGTCGGGGGAGAATGGCTACACCTTC,CASSSSGENGYTF
TRBD1,TRBJ2-5,TRBV7-3,NA,TGTGCCAGCAGCTATGGCAGGGGGAATTCGGAGACCCAGTACTTC,CASSYGRGNSETQYF
TRBD1,TRBJ1-2,TRBV10-3,few,TGTGCCATCAGTGAGTCGACAGTAGGGGGCCAGGCCTATGGCTACACCTTC,CAISESTVGGQAYGYTF
NA,TRBJ2-2,TRBV7-2,NA,TGTGCCAGCAGCTTAGATTTCGGTCCCGGGGAGCTGTTTTTT,CASSLDFGPGELFF
NA,TRBJ2-1,TRBV6-4,NA,TGTGCCAGCAGTGAGGATCGCTGGGGGGAGCAGTTCTTC,CASSEDRWGEQFF
TRBD2,TRBJ2-2,TRBV5-4,NA,TGTGCCAGCAGCCTCGGGACTAGCGGGAGAGACGGGGAGCTGTTTTTT,CASSLGTSGRDGELFF
NA,TRBJ2-1,TRBV5-4,NA,TGTGCCAGCAGCTTGCTGACACCCTACAATGAGCAGTTCTTC,CASSLLTPYNEQFF
NA,TRBJ1-1,TRBV6-6,NA,TGTGCCAGCAGCTCCCCCCCTGAAGCTTTCTTT,CASSSPPEAFF
TRBD2,TRBJ2-7,TRBV18,few,TGTGCCAGCTCACCAGCCGGGGCTAGCGGGACCCACAAGCAGTACTTC,CASSPAGASGTHKQYF
NA,TRBJ1-3,TRBV4-1,NA,TGCGCCAGCAGCCAAAACTCGGTATACTCTGGAAACACCATATATTTT,CASSQNSVYSGNTIYF
TRBD1,TRBJ1-5,TRBV6-5,NA,TGTGCCAGCAGCCCAGGGACAGTGGGCAATCAGCCCCAGCATTTT,CASSPGTVGNQPQHF
TRBD1,TRBJ2-6,TRBV28,NA,TGTGCCAGCAGTTCACAATCGACAGGGGCTGGGGCCAACGTCCTGACTTTC,CASSSQSTGAGANVLTF
NA,TRBJ2-5,TRBV7-9,NA,TGTGCCAGCAGCTTAGTTCGGGGAGTAAAGACCCAGTACTTC,CASSLVRGVKTQYF
NA,TRBJ1-5,TRBV6-1,few,TGTGCCAGCAGATGGGGCACTCGCAATCAGCCCCAGCATTTT,CASRWGTRNQPQHF
NA,TRBJ1-1,TRBV5-6,few,TGTGCCAGCAGCTTGGAGGCGAACACTGAAGCTTTCTTT,CASSLEANTEAFF
TRBD1,TRBJ2-5,TRBV5-3,once,TGTGCCAGAAGCCCCTCGGACAGGGGGGGCCTTGGAGAGACCCAGTACTTC,CARSPSDRGGLGETQYF